A selection of T cell receptor beta chains follows, all from one sample in a study of PD-L1 blockade in urothelial cancer. Some clones are missing from TCRdb's copy, which holds only in-frame ones; the method was immunoSEQ multiplex PCR. The sample has about 73,000 clones; 85% to 90% are singletons. This sample comprised PBMCs, obtained around atezolizumab (anti-PD-L1) treatment. These receptors all stem from a man in his fifties or sixties with urothelial cancer. Both conserved end residues are part of each CDR3. D genes are given only for firm matches. Size is omitted from some rows. Given values are once, few, many or a class for expanded clones.

-,-,TRBV19,TRBJ1-2,TGTGCCAGTACCCCCGGGGAACTCGGCTACTATGGCTACACCTTC,CASTPGELGYYGYTF
TRBD1,-,TRBV6-5,TRBJ1-1,TGTGCCAGCAGTTACTCTAACAGGGGCACTGAAGCTTTCTTT,CASSYSNRGTEAFF
-,-,TRBV10-3,TRBJ2-1,TGTGCCATCAGTAGTCGGGGGGCCTTTTTCAGCTCCTACAATGAGCAGTTCTTC,CAISSRGAFFSSYNEQFF
-,once,TRBV7-2,TRBJ1-6,TGTGCCAGCAGCTCTAGACCGAGCTCCTATAATTCACCCCTCCACTTT,CASSSRPSSYNSPLHF
-,-,TRBV2,TRBJ2-5,TGTGCCAGCAGTCCTCAAGAGACCCAGTACTTC,CASSPQETQYF
-,-,TRBV5-1,TRBJ2-1,TGCGCCAGCAGCCGAGCCGGGACAAGAGATGAGCAGTTCTTC,CASSRAGTRDEQFF
TRBD2,-,TRBV11-3,TRBJ2-7,TGTGCCAGCAGCTTAACGGGGACTAGCGGTACCTACGAGCAGTACTTC,CASSLTGTSGTYEQYF
TRBD2,-,TRBV28,TRBJ2-3,TGTGCCAGCAGTTTGTGGCTAGCGGTCACAGATACGCAGTATTTT,CASSLWLAVTDTQYF
-,-,TRBV6-5,TRBJ1-4,TGTGCCAGCAGTTACTCGAGCGCTCCGGGAGAAAAACTGTTTTTT,CASSYSSAPGEKLFF
TRBD1,-,TRBV6-1,TRBJ2-5,TGTGCCAGCAGGGAGACAGGGGCTAGAGAGACCCAGTACTTC,CASRETGARETQYF
-,-,TRBV19,TRBJ2-7,TGTGCCAGTAGGAAGGACACCTTACTTCTCGAGCAGTACTTC,CASRKDTLLLEQYF
-,-,TRBV2,TRBJ1-3,TGTGCCAGCAGTGAACTCGCAGGGGGAAACACCATATATTTT,CASSELAGGNTIYF
TRBD1,-,TRBV10-3,TRBJ2-7,TGTGCCATCAGTGAGTCGGACAGGGACGAGCAGTACTTC,CAISESDRDEQYF
-,-,TRBV2,TRBJ1-5,TGTGCCAGCACGAAAATGCAGGGTGGTAATCAGCCCCAGCATTTT,CASTKMQGGNQPQHF
-,-,TRBV4-3,TRBJ2-7,TGCGCCAGCAGCCGGCAACAGGGTCTGCGTGACGAGCAGTACTTC,CASSRQQGLRDEQYF
TRBD1,-,TRBV7-9,TRBJ2-3,TGTGCCAGCAGCCCGTACAGGGGAATGACAGATACGCAGTATTTT,CASSPYRGMTDTQYF
-,-,TRBV19,TRBJ1-4,TGTGCCAGTAGTAGAGGGACAACCCCAACTAATGAAAAACTGTTTTTT,CASSRGTTPTNEKLFF
TRBD2,once,TRBV5-4,TRBJ2-2,TGTGCCAGCAGCTTGAATCCTAGCGGGGTTTCCGGGGAGCTGTTTTTT,CASSLNPSGVSGELFF
TRBD1,-,TRBV10-3,TRBJ1-5,TGTGCCATCAGTGCAGGGGGAGGTGGTCAGCCCCAGCATTTT,CAISAGGGGQPQHF
-,-,TRBV19,TRBJ2-1,TGTGCCAGTAGTGTCGGCTGGGGCGTGCAGTTCTTC,CASSVGWGVQFF
TRBD1,-,TRBV12-5,TRBJ2-5,TGTGCTAGTGGCTCTCGCGGGACAGGGCGAAAAGAGACCCAGTACTTC,CASGSRGTGRKETQYF
-,-,TRBV5-5,TRBJ1-2,TGTGCCAGCAGCTTGGCGATAGGGGCAAACTATGGCTACACCTTC,CASSLAIGANYGYTF